Presented here are 3 T cell receptor beta chains from one specimen sequenced in a study of T-cell memory formation after mild COVID-19. A single record per CDR3 protein comes from TCRdb applying MiXCR to the 5' RACE reads. This sample yields fewer than 350,000 distinct CDR3 sequences, of which 15% are seen a single time; about a fifth belongs to the top ten. The specimen sequenced was PBMCs or a T cell subset sorted from them (not recorded which). The source is a man aged 18 to 30 who had mild COVID-19 (a few samples of this study predate the infection). Cell type and time point are not known.

The chain has TRBV4-1 and TRBJ2-3, with 11 bases that match TRBD2. The CDR3 sequence is 19 residues long. Germline V lookup: CDR1 MGHRA, CDR2 YSYEKL. With V trimmed by 3 bases and J by 1 base, 12 bases remained unmatched. Here the CDR3 reads CASSQWTGELAGGTDTQYF. DNA of the CDR3: TGCGCCAGCAGCCAGTGGACAGGGGAACTAGCGGGGGGCACAGATACGCAGTATTTT.

This clonotype was observed a handful of times. V usage is TRBV7-2 and J usage is TRBJ2-3, with D unresolved. V lost 4 bases, J lost 6 bases, and 8 bases lay in between. Per germline, CDR1 SGHTA and CDR2 FQGNSA. The CDR3 totals 12 residues. CDR3 region: CASSSRLDTQYF. The CDR3 DNA reads TGTGCCAGCAGCTCAAGACTCGATACGCAGTATTTT.

This clonotype turned up a few times. The gene calls are TRBV11-2 and TRBJ2-3; perhaps TRBD2 as D (6 bases). Looked up from germline, CDR1 is SGHAT and CDR2 is FQNNGV. CDR3 length equals 16 residues. The ends were cut back, 6 bases at V and 0 bases at J, with 16 bases in the middle. CDR3 coding DNA: TGTGCCAGCAGATCCCTGGGGAGGTATAGCACAGATACGCAGTATTTT. It yields the protein CASRSLGRYSTDTQYF.